The 25 T cell receptor beta chains below all came from one sample that was sequenced in a study of T cells after yellow fever vaccination. Via MiXCR, TCRdb re-called the 5' RACE reads, giving one row per CDR3 protein. There are just over 250,000 distinct CDR3 sequences in the sample; 5.2% occur only once, and around 3.5% lies in the top ten. This material consisted of CD4+ T cells sorted from PBMCs, taken on the day of the yellow fever booster vaccination. These receptors were collected from a man in his late teens or twenties who received the YFV17D yellow fever vaccine.

This clonotype appeared many times. CDR3 amino acids: CASSPRGTSGGELFF. In DNA, the CDR3 is TGTGCCAGCAGTCCCCGCGGGACTAGCGGGGGGGAGCTGTTTTTT. The chain is built from TRBV12-3 or TRBV12-4 and TRBJ2-2; TRBD2 matches 12 bases. The length of the CDR3 is 15 residues. V was pared by 5 bases and J by 8 bases, with 6 bases of the junction left unmatched.

This chain links TRBV19 with TRBJ1-5; D is unresolved. Trimming took off 7 bases at V and 4 bases at J, with 17 bases between the two ends. Germline V gives CDR1 LNHDA, CDR2 SQIVND (reference sequence). CDR3 length: 15 amino acids. The CDR3 protein is CASTAGRWANQPQHF. CDR3 coding DNA: TGTGCCAGTACGGCGGGGAGGTGGGCAAATCAGCCCCAGCATTTT. The variable domain in full, completed from reference TRBV19 and TRBJ1-5, reads DGGITQSPKYLFRKEGQNVTLSCEQNLNHDAMYWYRQDPGQGLRLIYYSQIVNDFQKGDIAEGYSVSREKKESFPLTVTSAQKNPTAFYLCASTAGRWANQPQHFGDGTRLSIL.

The genes are TRBV7-2 and TRBJ1-2; 7 bases are a match to TRBD1. The CDR3 has 16 amino acids. The ends lost 5 bases at V and 2 bases at J; junction bases unmatched: 11. Germline V gene data show CDR1 as SGHTA and CDR2 as FQGNSA. This chain's CDR3 is CASSLQPTRGNYGYTF. As DNA, the CDR3 is TGTGCCAGCAGCCTCCAGCCGACCAGGGGGAACTATGGCTACACCTTC. The full variable domain, in which reference TRBV7-2 and TRBJ1-2 provide the parts outside the CDR3, is GAGVSQSPSNKVTEKGKDVELRCDPISGHTALYWYRQSLGQGLEFLIYFQGNSAPDKSGLPSDRFSAERTGGSVSTLTIQRTQQEDSAVYLCASSLQPTRGNYGYTFGSGTRLTVV.

The genes are TRBV18 and TRBJ2-3, with D unresolved. CDR3 length: 15 residues. The germline gives CDR1 KGHSH, CDR2 LQKENI. The V end lost 2 bases, the J end lost 4 bases, and 13 bases lay between the germline ends. The CDR3 loop reads CASSPVEAGSDTQYF. The CDR3 coding sequence is TGTGCCAGCTCACCAGTCGAAGCCGGGTCAGATACGCAGTATTTT.

This clonotype showed up many times. V and J are TRBV27 and TRBJ2-7; tentative D call: TRBD1 (5 bases). The CDR3 is made up of 15 amino acids. Deletions cut 6 bases from V and 0 bases from J, with 15 bases between. Germline V gene data show CDR1 as MNHEY and CDR2 as SMNVEV (reference sequence). As DNA, the CDR3 is TGTGCCAGCAGCCGACTTCAGGGCCCCTCCTACGAGCAGTACTTC. It encodes CASSRLQGPSYEQYF.

The genes are TRBV4-3 and TRBJ2-7; possible D gene TRBD2, 5 bases. Trimming removed 0 bases at V and 6 bases at J, with 9 bases between. Germline lookup yields CDR1 LGHNA and CDR2 YSLEER. The length of the CDR3 is 13 residues. CDR3 sequence reads: CASSQEGEGEQYF. The DNA of the CDR3 is TGCGCCAGCAGCCAAGAGGGAGAGGGCGAGCAGTACTTC.

This clonotype was seen ten or more times. The chain uses TRBV7-2 and TRBJ2-1; D might be TRBD1 (5 bases). The germline V and J ends were trimmed by 1 base and 5 bases, with 9 bases remaining between them. The CDR3 is made up of 14 amino acids. The germline gives CDR1 SGHTA, CDR2 FQGNSA. The CDR3 sequence: CASSLDLGDNEQFF. The CDR3 nucleotides read TGTGCCAGCAGCTTAGATTTAGGGGACAATGAGCAGTTCTTC.

This clonotype was detected only a few times. The J gene is TRBJ2-7, the V gene TRBV4-2; 7 bases align to TRBD2. The CDR3 extends over 15 amino acids. The germline V gene has CDR1 LGHNA and CDR2 YNFKEQ. V lost 4 bases to trimming and J lost 2 bases; unmatched junction nucleotides: 8. The CDR3 sequence is CASSLQRGPPYEQYF. For the CDR3, the DNA is TGTGCCAGCAGCCTTCAGCGGGGTCCTCCCTACGAGCAGTACTTC.

This clonotype was counted many times. The V gene is TRBV10-3, the J gene TRBJ2-5; no firm D call. The CDR3 runs 13 residues. V lost 10 bases, J lost 3 bases, and 15 bases lay in between. Germline V CDR1 and CDR2: ENHRY, SYGVKD. This chain's CDR3 is CAKSKGPEETQYF. The CDR3 region has the DNA TGTGCCAAAAGTAAGGGTCCGGAAGAGACCCAGTACTTC.

The chain has TRBV5-1 and TRBJ2-5; D remains ambiguous. The length of the CDR3 is 13 residues. From germline, CDR1 is SGHRS and CDR2 YFSETQ. Trimming cost V 5 bases and J 0 bases, with 8 bases left between them. The CDR3 nucleotides read TGCGCCAGCAGGTGGGGAAACCAAGAGACCCAGTACTTC. Residues: CASRWGNQETQYF.

To note about this clonotype: This sequence may be a read error, since a much larger clone differs from it by one base. CDR3 in amino acids: CASSLALAVFPDTQYF. The CDR3 DNA follows: TGTGCCAGCAGTTTAGCACTAGCGGTGTTCCCAGATACGCAGTATTTT. The chain joins TRBV12-3 or TRBV12-4 to TRBJ2-3; the match to TRBD2 covers 8 bases. After removal of 0 bases from V and 4 bases from J, the junction contained 6 bases not matched to a gene. The CDR3 is 16 residues long.

This clonotype was detected only a few times. This chain joins TRBV12-3 or TRBV12-4 and TRBJ1-5; no reliable D call. This CDR3 region has 13 residues. With 7 bases removed from V and 4 bases from J, the gap between germline ends came to 11 bases. CDR3 in amino acids: CASNLDGNQPQHF. CDR3 sequence (DNA): TGTGCCAGCAATCTCGACGGAAATCAGCCCCAGCATTTT.

A few counts support this clonotype. J is TRBJ1-5 and V is TRBV7-9; tentatively, D is TRBD1 (5 bases). Germline V CDR1 and CDR2: SEHNR, FQNEAQ (reference sequence). The length of the CDR3 is 13 residues. Trimming removed 4 bases from V and 3 bases from J, with 7 bases in between. The CDR3 bases are TGTGCCAGCAGCTCGACAGACAATCAGCCCCAGCATTTT. Translating gives CASSSTDNQPQHF.

This clonotype was counted a few times. The chain links TRBV10-3 to TRBJ2-3; a weak D match, TRBD2 (5 bases). V was shortened by 6 bases and J by 3 bases, with 13 bases between the two germline ends. This CDR3 contains 14 residues. Germline CDR1 reads ENHRY; CDR2 reads SYGVKD. The CDR3 sequence: CAIRDSFGTDTQYF. As DNA, the CDR3 is TGTGCCATCAGGGACTCCTTCGGGACAGATACGCAGTATTTT.

V is TRBV6-5 and J is TRBJ1-2, with TRBD1 matching over 7 bases. The CDR3 extends over 14 amino acids. Unmatched junction bases numbered 13, after V lost 7 bases and J lost 8 bases. Germline-derived CDR1 and CDR2 are MNHEY and SVGAGI. DNA for the CDR3: TGTGCCAGCACCAGGGGGGGGGCCCAATACGGCTACACCTTC. Translating gives CASTRGGAQYGYTF.

This clonotype was seen more than once but under ten times. The V and J genes are TRBV5-1 and TRBJ2-2; 9 bases line up with TRBD2. The ends lost 2 bases at V and 0 bases at J; junction bases unmatched: 5. Germline CDR1 reads SGHRS; CDR2 reads YFSETQ. The CDR3 runs to 17 residues. Here the CDR3 reads CASSLGPSGANTGELFF. CDR3 DNA: TGCGCCAGCAGCTTAGGGCCTAGCGGGGCGAACACCGGGGAGCTGTTTTTT.

CDR3 in amino acids: CSATSTSGGAYEQYF. The CDR3 nucleotides are TGCAGTGCTACTTCAACTAGCGGGGGGGCCTACGAGCAGTACTTC. The rearrangement uses TRBV20-1 and TRBJ2-7, with TRBD2 matching over 13 bases. There are 15 residues in the CDR3. Germline-derived CDR1 and CDR2 are DFQATT and SNEGSKA (reference sequence). After removal of 4 bases from V and 2 bases from J, the junction contained 5 bases not matched to a gene.

This clonotype was detected many times. CDR3 in DNA: TGTGCCAGCAGCGGCATGACTAGCGGGGGGACAACAGATACGCAGTATTTT. Encoded protein: CASSGMTSGGTTDTQYF. This chain connects TRBV5-4 to TRBJ2-3; 13 bases line up with TRBD2. J was trimmed by 3 bases and V by 4 bases; bases with no gene match: 8. The CDR3 sequence is 17 residues long. Germline V gives CDR1 SGHNT, CDR2 YYREEE (reference sequence).

The chain links TRBV6-6 to TRBJ2-7, with 12 bases identical to TRBD2. V shed 2 bases, J shed 4 bases, and the junction held 6 bases outside the gene matches. There are 16 residues in the CDR3. Germline CDR1 MNHNY, CDR2 SVGAGI (reference sequence). The chain's CDR3 is CASSYGGTSGGYEQYV. The CDR3 DNA follows: TGTGCCAGCAGTTACGGAGGAACTAGCGGGGGGTACGAGCAGTACGTC.

This clonotype was seen a handful of times. The V and J genes are TRBV5-1 and TRBJ2-3; 10 bases line up with TRBD2. V was pared by 0 bases and J by 3 bases, with 4 bases of the junction left unmatched. This CDR3 contains 16 residues. Germline assignment: CDR1 SGHRS and CDR2 YFSETQ. CDR3 sequence reads: CASSLESSGGTDTQYF. The CDR3 DNA follows: TGCGCCAGCAGCTTGGAGTCTAGCGGGGGAACAGATACGCAGTATTTT.

This clonotype came up many times. This chain uses TRBV5-1 with TRBJ2-1, with 7 nucleotides matching TRBD2. CDR3 length: 16 residues. The junction had 9 bases not matched to a gene; V was cut back by 4 bases and J by 2 bases. CDR1 is SGHRS, CDR2 YFSETQ, per germline. CDR3 protein: CASSPAGVGPYNEQFF. CDR3 DNA: TGCGCCAGCAGCCCCGCGGGGGTAGGGCCCTACAATGAGCAGTTCTTC.

The genes are TRBV5-4 and TRBJ2-7, with 10 bases aligning to TRBD1. Unmatched junction bases numbered 11, after V lost 5 bases and J lost 3 bases. The germline gives CDR1 SGHNT, CDR2 YYREEE (reference sequence). The CDR3 is 16 amino acids. The CDR3 nucleotides read TGTGCCAGCAGAGGTGACAGGGGGCGAGGGGACTACGAGCAGTACTTC. As protein: CASRGDRGRGDYEQYF.

In its sample, this clonotype was seen many times. The chain joins TRBV20-1 to TRBJ2-3; 9 bases align to TRBD2. V gave up 3 bases and J gave up 2 bases; unmatched junction bases: 6. The germline gives CDR1 DFQATT, CDR2 SNEGSKA (reference sequence). The CDR3 length is 15 residues. The CDR3 sequence: CSASPASGVTDTQYF. Written as DNA, the CDR3 is TGCAGTGCTAGTCCGGCTAGCGGGGTCACAGATACGCAGTATTTT.

This sequence joins TRBV6-5 and TRBJ1-2; unclear D gene. Trimming took 0 bases from V and 2 from J, leaving 7 bases between them. The CDR3 runs 14 residues. Germline V gene sequence: CDR1 MNHEY, CDR2 SVGAGI. CDR3 coding DNA: TGTGCCAGCAGTTACTCGACGCCGAACTATGGCTACACCTTC. Encoded protein: CASSYSTPNYGYTF.

This clonotype was seen more than once but under ten times. This chain connects TRBV19 to TRBJ2-1, with 10 bases identical to TRBD1. After removal of 3 bases from V and 9 bases from J, the junction contained 11 bases not matched to a gene. The CDR3 loop spans 16 amino acids. Germline CDR1 LNHDA, CDR2 SQIVND (reference sequence). DNA of the CDR3: TGTGCCAGTAGTATCTGGGGACAGGGGACCCACGGTGAGCAGTTCTTC. It specifies CASSIWGQGTHGEQFF.